These 8 T cell receptor beta chains originate from one sample sequenced in a study of T cell responses to AZD1222 COVID-19 vaccine. Assay used: immunoSEQ multiplex PCR; TCRdb lists only in-frame clones, some missing. The sample holds 95,000 to 110,000 clones, about 87% seen once. The material sequenced was peripheral blood, taken on day 0 of AZD1222 vaccination. These receptors all stem from an adult in good health.

The chain recombines TRBV6-2 or TRBV6-3 with TRBJ1-5, with D maybe TRBD1 (6 bases). Germline V gene data show CDR1 as MNHEY and CDR2 as SVGEGT. The CDR3 is made up of 19 amino acids. Trimming removed 0 bases from V and 2 bases from J, with 20 bases in between. The CDR3 loop reads CASSYSRGAGVVGNQPQHF. CDR3 DNA: TGTGCCAGCAGTTACTCGAGGGGGGCCGGAGTTGTTGGCAATCAGCCCCAGCATTTT.

The genes are TRBV28 and TRBJ1-2, with no clear D. The germline V and J ends were trimmed by 6 bases and 3 bases, with 8 bases remaining between them. Germline CDR1 is MDHEN and CDR2 is SYDVKM. The CDR3 is made up of 12 amino acids. The CDR3 protein is CASRADDYGYTF. In DNA form, the CDR3 reads TGTGCCAGCAGAGCCGATGACTATGGCTACACCTTC.

The rearrangement uses TRBV10-1 and TRBJ2-5; 7 nucleotides align to TRBD2. Germline V lookup: CDR1 WNHNN, CDR2 SYGVQD (reference sequence). The CDR3 length is 15 residues. The V gene end was trimmed by 2 bases and the J gene end by 2 bases; junction bases not matched to a gene: 5. The CDR3 sequence is CASSEGQRDQETQYF. As DNA, the CDR3 is TGCGCCAGCAGTGAGGGGCAGCGGGATCAAGAGACCCAGTACTTC.

V and J are TRBV5-8 and TRBJ1-2; 7 nucleotides agree with TRBD1. From germline, CDR1 is SGHTS and CDR2 YDEGEE. Trimming took 4 bases from V and 4 from J; bases not matched to a gene: 4. The CDR3 has 13 amino acids. The CDR3 loop reads CASSPGQSYGYTF. CDR3 sequence (DNA): TGTGCCAGCAGCCCGGGACAGTCCTATGGCTACACCTTC.

This clone was counted a few times. The V and J genes are TRBV19 and TRBJ1-3; no reliable D call. Deletions cut 3 bases from V and 2 bases from J, with 14 bases between. CDR3 length: 16 residues. The V gene's germline CDR1 is LNHDA and CDR2 SQIVND (reference sequence). CDR3 sequence (DNA): TGTGCCAGTAGTATTCCTTACAGCAGTCCTGGAAACACCATATATTTT. Protein sequence: CASSIPYSSPGNTIYF.

The chain couples TRBV6-6 to TRBJ1-1; no firm D call. The germline V gene has CDR1 MNHNY and CDR2 SVGAGI (reference sequence). This CDR3 has 15 amino acids. V was cut by 8 bases and J by 0 bases, with 16 bases left in between. CDR3: CASLTGVLLNTEAFF. The CDR3 nucleotides are TGTGCCAGCCTCACTGGGGTATTGCTGAACACTGAAGCTTTCTTT.

This clone was detected only a few times. The CDR3 sequence is CATSRVAWAGTEAFF. CDR3 DNA sequence: TGTGCCACCAGCAGAGTAGCGTGGGCAGGAACTGAAGCTTTCTTT. V and J are TRBV15 and TRBJ1-1, with D uncertain. V lost 1 base and J 5 bases, leaving 14 bases between the germline ends. This CDR3 is built from 15 residues. Germline lookup yields CDR1 LNHNV and CDR2 YYDKDF (reference sequence).

This clone was found a few times. The V call is TRBV5-4, the J call TRBJ1-3, with unresolved D. V lost 2 bases and J 4 bases, leaving 4 bases between the germline ends. Germline V gene sequence: CDR1 SGHNT, CDR2 YYREEE (reference sequence). CDR3 length: 12 residues. In nucleotides, the CDR3 is TGTGCCAGCAGCTTACAAGGAAACACCATATATTTT. Protein: CASSLQGNTIYF.